This paragraph covers one TCR beta chain sequence. Its specificity is not known. The data originate from a study of shared clonotypes between healthy human individuals. Naive CD8 cells lacked CD45RO, underwent positive selection for CCR7 and left out terminally differentiated effector memory CD45RA+ cells. Every contributor of samples was a Caucasian grown-up residing in Nashville, Tennessee. Study results and limitations: Around 5% of naive CD4 clonotypes were common to a few donors. Among the subsets, naive ones generally showed larger estimated richness than memory ones.

The CDR3 runs to 15 residues. Trimming cost V 2 bases and J 6 bases, with 14 bases left between them. Per germline, CDR1 SGHVS and CDR2 FQNEAQ. This table comes from immunoSEQ multiplex PCR, and its TCRdb copy is limited to in-frame clones, with some not included. The sample has some 740,000 clones, 92% seen once; the top ten hold 20% to 30%. Material: naive CD8+ T cells sorted from blood. The chain employs TRBV7-8 and TRBJ2-1; D may be TRBD2 (7 bases). This TCR was sampled from a man under 40 in good health. CDR3 amino acids: CASSLRGGAVNEQFF. CDR3 DNA: TGTGCCAGCAGCTTAAGGGGGGGAGCGGTCAATGAGCAGTTCTTC.